The 19 T cell receptor beta chains listed next were all sequenced from one sample in a study of CD8 T cells in Susac syndrome. Random hexamers were used to reverse transcribe an amount of about 0.45 to 1 ug RNA. TCRdb redid the calling of the immunoSEQ multiplex PCR reads with MiXCR, one entry per CDR3 protein. The sample lists about 300,000 distinct CDR3 sequences, approximately 85% seen once, with about 0.22% in the top ten. The sequencing sample was made of CD8+ T cells from PBMCs. These TCRs come from a human donor with multiple sclerosis.

This chain links TRBV10-3 with TRBJ1-2; D gene uncertain. Germline CDR1 and CDR2: ENHRY and SYGVKD. The CDR3 loop spans 16 amino acids. Trimming stripped 3 bases from V and 8 bases from J, with 22 bases between. CDR3 nucleotide sequence: TGTGCCATCAGTGATCACACTGTGGAGGGTATCGGAGGCTACACCTTC. As protein: CAISDHTVEGIGGYTF.

The chain is built from TRBV6-4 and TRBJ1-2; TRBD1 might be the D (5 bases). Looked up from germline, CDR1 is MRHNA and CDR2 is SNTAGT. The germline V and J ends were trimmed by 8 bases and 13 bases, with 20 bases remaining between them. CDR3 length equals 12 residues. The CDR3 region has the DNA TGTGCCAGCTCTGCCCCTACAGGAGCCCCCACCTTC. It codes for CASSAPTGAPTF.

The chain employs TRBV27 and TRBJ2-7, with D possibly being TRBD1 or TRBD2 (5 bases each). CDR3 size: 15 residues. The V gene's germline CDR1 is MNHEY and CDR2 SMNVEV (reference sequence). Trimming removed 4 bases from V and 7 bases from J, with 20 bases in between. The CDR3: CASSSDRDHHFEQYF. The CDR3 DNA sequence: TGTGCCAGCAGTTCCGACCGGGACCACCACTTTGAGCAGTACTTC.

The chain employs TRBV12-5 and TRBJ2-1, with D uncertain. CDR1 and CDR2 from the germline V gene are LGHNT and FRNRAP. Trimming removed 1 base at V and 8 bases at J, with 21 bases between. The CDR3 is made up of 17 amino acids. CDR3 nucleotide sequence: TGTGCTAGTGGTTTGGGTATGGTCGCCTCGTTGGCAGATGAGCAGTTCTTC. Translated: CASGLGMVASLADEQFF.

The rearrangement joins TRBV9 to TRBJ1-3; 12 bases match TRBD1. V shed 4 bases and J 1 base; nucleotides not matched to a gene: 6. CDR3 length: 17 residues. CDR1 is SGDLS, CDR2 YYNGEE, per germline. The CDR3 spells CASSPGTGGLSGNTIYF. CDR3 nucleotide sequence: TGTGCCAGCAGCCCCGGGACAGGGGGCTTGTCTGGAAACACCATATATTTT.

V gene TRBV12-3 or TRBV12-4 combines with J gene TRBJ2-1; TRBD2 might be the D (6 bases). The V and J ends lost 3 bases and 0 bases respectively, with 12 bases between them. This CDR3 comprises 16 residues. The CDR3 loop reads CASSLAGLSSYNEQFF. DNA for the CDR3: TGTGCCAGCAGTTTGGCGGGACTTTCCTCCTACAATGAGCAGTTCTTC.

The chain combines TRBV28 with TRBJ2-3; D is unresolved. Trimming shortened V by 2 bases and J by 4 bases, and 7 bases separated the two germline ends. CDR3 size: 13 residues. CDR1 is MDHEN, CDR2 SYDVKM, per germline. CDR3 in amino acids: CASSLIRADTQYF. The CDR3 DNA sequence: TGTGCCAGCAGTTTAATCCGGGCAGATACGCAGTATTTT.

The chain uses TRBV15 and TRBJ2-5; TRBD2 might be the D (7 bases). Trimming removed 0 bases from V and 5 bases from J, with 16 bases in between. The CDR3 totals 16 residues. Germline V lookup: CDR1 LNHNV, CDR2 YYDKDF (reference sequence). Here the CDR3 DNA reads TGTGCCACCAGCAGAGAGGGTAGGGGGGGTATGGAGACCCAGTACTTC. It yields the protein CATSREGRGGMETQYF.

The rearrangement uses TRBV28 and TRBJ2-2; 7 bases line up with TRBD1. Trimming took 7 bases from V and 12 from J; bases not matched to a gene: 11. The CDR3 contains 13 residues. CDR1 and CDR2 (germline): MDHEN, SYDVKM. The CDR3 region has the DNA TGTGCCAGCACCCTTCACAGGGGCTCCAAGCTGTTTTTT. Amino acid sequence: CASTLHRGSKLFF.

This clonotype appeared a few times. The chain couples TRBV19 to TRBJ2-1, with 8 bases lining up with TRBD2. The germline CDR1 and CDR2 sequences are LNHDA and SQIVND (reference sequence). The CDR3 consists of 14 residues. The V segment lost 3 bases and the J segment 4 bases; nucleotides outside the gene matches: 2. CDR3 sequence: CASSISGAYNEQFF. For the CDR3, the DNA is TGTGCCAGTAGTATTAGCGGGGCTTACAATGAGCAGTTCTTC.

The chain couples TRBV27 to TRBJ2-2; 9 bases are a match to TRBD1. V was clipped by 5 bases and J by 7 bases; unmatched bases: 8. Per germline, CDR1 MNHEY and CDR2 SMNVEV (reference sequence). This CDR3 has 15 residues. The CDR3 nucleotides are TGTGCCAGCAGTCAGTACAGGGGGCAGAGCGGGGAGCTGTTTTTT. Its translation: CASSQYRGQSGELFF.

The gene calls are TRBV19 and TRBJ2-7; TRBD2 might be the D (5 bases). Trimming removed 5 bases from V and 2 bases from J, with 10 bases in between. CDR3 length: 13 amino acids. CDR1 LNHDA and CDR2 SQIVND come from the germline V gene (reference sequence). The CDR3 DNA reads TGTGCCAGTAGTGTGACTACAGCCTACGAGCAGTACTTC. This encodes CASSVTTAYEQYF.

The V gene is TRBV30, the J gene TRBJ1-2; D remains unclear. Trimming removed 5 bases at V and 8 bases at J, with 21 bases between. Germline V CDR1 and CDR2: GTSNPN, SVGIG (reference sequence). This CDR3 is 14 amino acids long. The CDR3: CAWDFISSPDGYTF. The CDR3 bases are TGTGCCTGGGATTTTATATCTTCACCGGACGGCTACACCTTC. Supplemented by reference TRBV30 and TRBJ1-2, the full variable domain reads SQTIHQWPATLVQPVGSPLSLECTVEGTSNPNLYWYRQAAGRGLQLLFYSVGIGQISSEVPQNLSASRPQDRQFILSSKKLLLSDSGFYLCAWDFISSPDGYTFGSGTRLTVV.

The rearrangement joins TRBV3-1 to TRBJ1-3; TRBD1 agrees at 9 bases. The CDR3 spans 18 residues. V lost 1 base, J lost 4 bases, and 11 bases stayed unmatched. The germline V gene has CDR1 LGHDT and CDR2 YNNKEL (reference sequence). The CDR3 loop is CASSQGLPGQGTGNTIYF. The CDR3 coding sequence is TGTGCCAGCAGCCAAGGACTCCCGGGACAGGGTACAGGAAACACCATATATTTT.

In DNA form, the CDR3 reads TGTGCCAGCTCACCTGGGGCGGTGGAAGCTTTCTTT. Protein sequence: CASSPGAVEAFF. The chain uses TRBV18 and TRBJ1-1, with D possibly matching TRBD1 (5 bases). Germline assignment: CDR1 KGHSH and CDR2 LQKENI. Trimming took 3 bases from V and 8 from J, leaving 10 bases between them. The CDR3 length is 12 residues.

The chain recombines TRBV2 with TRBJ2-1; D not certain. The CDR3 runs to 13 residues. V dropped 5 bases and J dropped 3 bases, with 8 bases sitting between them. The germline gives CDR1 SNHLY, CDR2 FYNNEI. CDR3 in DNA: TGTGCCAGCAGTTCACTTTTCTACAATGAGCAGTTCTTC. Translating gives CASSSLFYNEQFF.

The chain is built from TRBV6-5 and TRBJ2-1; D gene unclear. V lost 2 bases, J lost 2 bases, and 7 bases lay in between. Germline V gives CDR1 MNHEY, CDR2 SVGAGI. CDR3 length: 14 amino acids. The CDR3 DNA is TGTGCCAGCAGTTACGCGGAGCCCTACAATGAGCAGTTCTTC. Translated: CASSYAEPYNEQFF.

The chain links TRBV7-9 to TRBJ1-3, with D uncertain. Germline V gene sequence: CDR1 SEHNR, CDR2 FQNEAQ (reference sequence). With 5 bases removed from V and 0 bases from J, the gap between germline ends came to 8 bases. This CDR3 has 14 residues. In DNA, the CDR3 is TGTGCCAGCAGCCCTTTCAACTCTGGAAACACCATATATTTT. Protein sequence: CASSPFNSGNTIYF.

The chain recombines TRBV7-8 with TRBJ2-3; tentative D call: TRBD2 (5 bases). Germline CDR1 and CDR2: SGHVS and FQNEAQ. Trimming pared 5 bases from V and 2 bases from J, leaving 11 bases between. The CDR3 is 14 amino acids. CDR3 amino acids: CASSPDSTTDTQYF. DNA for the CDR3: TGTGCCAGCAGCCCGGACTCTACCACAGATACGCAGTATTTT.